This TCR beta chain was documented in a study of T cells in Graves' hyperthyroidism and ophthalmopathy. The CDR3 regions of TCR beta were amplified from RNA transcripts. The HTBI primer set was used in a first-round RT-PCR of the TCR CDR3. TCRdb itself ran the multiplex PCR reads through MiXCR, one entry per CDR3 protein. The sample has hundreds of thousands of distinct CDR3 sequences, over 35% seen once. This CDR3 region has 13 residues. Trimming left V 2 bases short and J 11 bases short, with 10 bases between. Germline CDR1 and CDR2: SGHVS and FQNEAQ. The sample was blood. V and J are TRBV7-8 and TRBJ2-6; D gene uncertain. This receptor was obtained from a young man with Graves' hyperthyroidism. The CDR3 loop reads CASSLRTPDVLTF. CDR3 nucleotide sequence: TGTGCCAGCAGCTTAAGGACCCCCGACGTCCTGACTTTC.